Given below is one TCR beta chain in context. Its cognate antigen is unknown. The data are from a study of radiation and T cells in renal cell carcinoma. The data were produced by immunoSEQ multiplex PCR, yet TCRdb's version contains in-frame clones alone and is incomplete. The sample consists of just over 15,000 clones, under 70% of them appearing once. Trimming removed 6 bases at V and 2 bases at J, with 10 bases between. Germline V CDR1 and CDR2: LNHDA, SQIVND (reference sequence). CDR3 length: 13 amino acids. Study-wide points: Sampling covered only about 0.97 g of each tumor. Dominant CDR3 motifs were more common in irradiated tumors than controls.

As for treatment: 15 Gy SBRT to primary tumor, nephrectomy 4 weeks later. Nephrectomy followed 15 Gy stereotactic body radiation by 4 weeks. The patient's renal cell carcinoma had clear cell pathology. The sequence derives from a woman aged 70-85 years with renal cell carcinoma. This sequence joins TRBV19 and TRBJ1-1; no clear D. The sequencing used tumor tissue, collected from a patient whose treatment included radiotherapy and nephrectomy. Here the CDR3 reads CASSLMGNTEAFF. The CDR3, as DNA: TGTGCCAGTAGCTTGATGGGCAACACTGAAGCTTTCTTT.